This passage covers 9 T cell receptor beta chains from one sample sequenced in a study of shared clonotypes between healthy human individuals. Profiling relied on immunoSEQ multiplex PCR, and the TCRdb table lists in-frame clones only, not all of them. The sample records about 2.3 million clones, 93% being singletons. The source material was naive CD4+ T cells from PBMCs. Subset specified: CD45RA+ positively selected. These receptors came from a man aged 18 to 35 in good health. Some clones in this sample may be carry-over from other donors' samples.

The chain uses TRBV28 and TRBJ2-2; 8 nucleotides line up with TRBD1. The J segment lost 0 bases and the V segment lost 7 bases, leaving 7 bases of the junction unmatched. Germline values: CDR1 MDHEN, CDR2 SYDVKM. The CDR3 covers 16 residues. The CDR3 sequence: CASTRTGYANTGELFF. The CDR3 DNA follows: TGTGCCAGCACCAGGACAGGGTACGCGAACACCGGGGAGCTGTTTTTT. The full variable domain, rest sourced from reference TRBV28 and TRBJ2-2, is DVKVTQSSRYLVKRTGEKVFLECVQDMDHENMFWYRQDPGLGLRLIYFSYDVKMKEKGDIPEGYSVSREKKERFSLILESASTNQTSMYLCASTRTGYANTGELFFGEGSRLTVL.

The chain is built from TRBV2 and TRBJ2-7, with D perhaps being TRBD1 or TRBD2 (5 bases each). V was cut by 7 bases and J by 2 bases, with 12 bases left in between. This CDR3 region has 13 residues. Germline V gene data show CDR1 as SNHLY and CDR2 as FYNNEI. This CDR3 reads CASKRGQTYEQYF. The CDR3, as DNA: TGTGCCAGCAAGAGGGGCCAGACCTACGAGCAGTACTTC.

The genes are TRBV28 and TRBJ2-7; D might be TRBD2 (6 bases). The CDR3 runs 14 residues. Germline CDR1 and CDR2: MDHEN and SYDVKM. V was cut by 7 bases and J by 2 bases, with 15 bases left in between. CDR3 coding DNA: TGTGCCAGCACCCCGGGAGTGGCCCCCTACGAGCAGTACTTC. It translates to CASTPGVAPYEQYF.

This clone was counted once. V usage is TRBV27 and J usage is TRBJ2-7; 12 bases are a match to TRBD2. Germline V gives CDR1 MNHEY, CDR2 SMNVEV (reference sequence). The CDR3 is 19 amino acids. J lost 2 bases, V lost 2 bases, and 13 bases had no gene match. The CDR3 nucleotides are TGTGCCAGCAGTTTACGACAGGACGGGACTAGCGGGCTTCCCTACGAGCAGTACTTC. Protein: CASSLRQDGTSGLPYEQYF.

About this clone: Other nucleotide sequences from this sample produce the same CDR3. The genes are TRBV29-1 and TRBJ2-2, with a weak D call TRBD2 (6 bases). Germline CDR1 is SQVTM and CDR2 is ANQGSEA. V was pared by 6 bases and J by 2 bases, with 13 bases between. The CDR3 totals 14 residues. CDR3 loop: CSVLRGVNTGELFF. The CDR3 DNA reads as TGCAGCGTACTACGCGGGGTTAACACCGGGGAGCTGTTTTTT.

This chain joins TRBV6-5 and TRBJ1-2; 10 bases match TRBD1. Looked up from germline, CDR1 is MNHEY and CDR2 is SVGAGI. CDR3 length: 14 residues. The ends lost 5 bases at V and 7 bases at J; junction bases unmatched: 7. CDR3 amino acids: CASSAGTGEGGYTF. The CDR3 DNA follows: TGTGCCAGCAGTGCTGGGACAGGGGAGGGTGGCTACACCTTC.

This clone is a singleton in its sample. The chain carries TRBV4-1 and TRBJ2-4; possibly TRBD1 for D (5 bases). Germline assignment: CDR1 MGHRA and CDR2 YSYEKL. The CDR3 covers 15 residues. V was trimmed by 2 bases and J by 0 bases, leaving 8 bases between them. The CDR3 is CASSQIGVAKNIQYF. CDR3 coding DNA: TGCGCCAGCAGCCAAATAGGGGTAGCCAAAAACATTCAGTACTTC.

V is TRBV18 and J is TRBJ2-1, with D uncertain. V was shortened by 11 bases and J by 0 bases, with 11 bases between the two germline ends. CDR1 and CDR2 (germline): KGHSH, LQKENI. The CDR3 covers 13 residues. The CDR3 nucleotides read TGTGCCGCGACGGCCAGCTCCTACAATGAGCAGTTCTTC. Encoded protein: CAATASSYNEQFF. Filled out from reference TRBV18 and TRBJ2-1, the complete variable domain reads NAGVMQNPRHLVRRRGQEARLRCSPMKGHSHVYWYRQLPEEGLKFMVYLQKENIIDESGMPKERFSAEFPKEGPSILRIQQVVRGDSAAYFCAATASSYNEQFFGPGTRLTVL.

The gene calls are TRBV5-7 and TRBJ2-7; D gene uncertain. TRBV5-7 is labeled an ORF, and its function is uncertain. CDR3 length equals 13 residues. Trimming took 4 bases from V and 1 from J, leaving 9 bases between them. CDR3 nucleotides: TGTGCCAGCAGCGTCCTAATTTCCTACGAGCAGTACTTC. It specifies CASSVLISYEQYF.